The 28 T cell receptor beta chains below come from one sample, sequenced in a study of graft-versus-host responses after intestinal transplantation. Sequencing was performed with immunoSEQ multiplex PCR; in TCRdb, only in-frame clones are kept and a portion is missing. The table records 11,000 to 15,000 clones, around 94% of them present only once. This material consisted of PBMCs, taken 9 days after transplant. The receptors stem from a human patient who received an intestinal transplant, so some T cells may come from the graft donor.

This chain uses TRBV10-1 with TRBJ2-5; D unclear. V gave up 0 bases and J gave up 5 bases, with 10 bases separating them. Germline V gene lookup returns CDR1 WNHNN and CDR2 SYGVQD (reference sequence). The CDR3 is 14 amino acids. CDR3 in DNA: TGCGCCAGCAGTGAGTCGAACCGGCGGGAGACCCAGTACTTC. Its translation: CASSESNRRETQYF.

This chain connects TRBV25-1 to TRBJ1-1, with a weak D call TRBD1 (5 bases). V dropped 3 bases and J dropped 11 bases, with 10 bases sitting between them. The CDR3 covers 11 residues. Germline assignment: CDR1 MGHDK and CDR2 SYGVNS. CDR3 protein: CASSDWGWAFF. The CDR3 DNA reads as TGTGCCAGCAGTGACTGGGGCTGGGCTTTCTTT.

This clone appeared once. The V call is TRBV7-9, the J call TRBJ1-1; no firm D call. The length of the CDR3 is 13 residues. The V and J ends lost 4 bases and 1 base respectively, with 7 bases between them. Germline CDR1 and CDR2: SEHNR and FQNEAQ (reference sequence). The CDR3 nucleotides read TGTGCCAGCAGCTGGACCGGGAACACTGAAGCTTTCTTT. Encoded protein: CASSWTGNTEAFF.

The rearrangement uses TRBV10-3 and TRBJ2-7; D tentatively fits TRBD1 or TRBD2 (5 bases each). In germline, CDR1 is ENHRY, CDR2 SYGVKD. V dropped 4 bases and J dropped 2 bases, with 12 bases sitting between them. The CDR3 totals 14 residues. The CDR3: CAISGIGDPYEQYF. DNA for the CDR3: TGTGCCATCAGTGGTATAGGGGACCCCTACGAGCAGTACTTC.

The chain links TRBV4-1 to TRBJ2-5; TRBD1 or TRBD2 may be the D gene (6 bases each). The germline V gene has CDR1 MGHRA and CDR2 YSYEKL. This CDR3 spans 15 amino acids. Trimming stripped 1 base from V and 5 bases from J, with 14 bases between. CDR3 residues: CASSQAMGGAETQYF. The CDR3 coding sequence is TGCGCCAGCAGCCAAGCTATGGGGGGCGCGGAGACCCAGTACTTC.

The CDR3 loop is CAISPGEYYGYTF. The CDR3 DNA reads TGTGCCATCAGCCCAGGGGAGTACTATGGCTACACCTTC. V usage is TRBV10-3 and J usage is TRBJ1-2; a weak D match, TRBD1 (6 bases). Germline V gene data show CDR1 as ENHRY and CDR2 as SYGVKD. This CDR3 is 13 amino acids long. The ends were cut back, 6 bases at V and 3 bases at J, with 11 bases in the middle.

CDR3 DNA sequence: TGTGCCAGCAGCTCCGGGGTTAAAGGGGGCACAGATACGCAGTATTTT. This codes for CASSSGVKGGTDTQYF. V is TRBV7-3 and J is TRBJ2-3, with D perhaps assigned TRBD1 or TRBD2 (5 bases each). Between the trimmed V and J ends, which lost 4 bases and 1 base, there was a span of 15 bases. The length of the CDR3 is 16 residues. Germline loops: CDR1 SGHTA, CDR2 FQGTGA.

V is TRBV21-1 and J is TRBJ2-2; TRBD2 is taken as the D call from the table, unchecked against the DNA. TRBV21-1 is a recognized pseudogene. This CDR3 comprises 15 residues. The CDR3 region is CASSNAQSDTGELFF. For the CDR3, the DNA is TGTGCCAGCAGCAACGCCCAAAGCGACACCGGGGAGCTGTTTTTT.

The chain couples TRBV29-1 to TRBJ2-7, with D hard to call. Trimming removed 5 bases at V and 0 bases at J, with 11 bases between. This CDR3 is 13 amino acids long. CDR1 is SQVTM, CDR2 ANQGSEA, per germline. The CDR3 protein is CSVRGRTSYEQYF. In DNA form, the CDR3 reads TGCAGCGTTCGAGGACGGACCTCCTACGAGCAGTACTTC.

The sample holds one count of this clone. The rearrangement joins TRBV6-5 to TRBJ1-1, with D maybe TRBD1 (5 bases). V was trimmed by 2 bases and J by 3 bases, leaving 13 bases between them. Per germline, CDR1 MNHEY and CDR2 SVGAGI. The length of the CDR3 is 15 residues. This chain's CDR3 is CASSYRDGRDTEAFF. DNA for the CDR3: TGTGCCAGCAGTTACCGGGACGGCAGGGACACTGAAGCTTTCTTT.

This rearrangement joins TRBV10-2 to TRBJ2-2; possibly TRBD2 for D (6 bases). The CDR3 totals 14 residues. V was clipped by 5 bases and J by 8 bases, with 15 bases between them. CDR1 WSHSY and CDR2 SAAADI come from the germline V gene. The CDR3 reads CASSPRSGGGELFF. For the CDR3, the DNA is TGCGCCAGCAGTCCCCGGAGCGGAGGGGGGGAGCTGTTTTTT.

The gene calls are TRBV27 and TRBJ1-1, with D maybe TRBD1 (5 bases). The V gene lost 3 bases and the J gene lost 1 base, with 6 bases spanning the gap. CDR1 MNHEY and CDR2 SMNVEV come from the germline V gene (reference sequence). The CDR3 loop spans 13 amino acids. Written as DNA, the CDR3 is TGTGCCAGCAGTTTCGGACAGAACACTGAAGCTTTCTTT. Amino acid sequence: CASSFGQNTEAFF.

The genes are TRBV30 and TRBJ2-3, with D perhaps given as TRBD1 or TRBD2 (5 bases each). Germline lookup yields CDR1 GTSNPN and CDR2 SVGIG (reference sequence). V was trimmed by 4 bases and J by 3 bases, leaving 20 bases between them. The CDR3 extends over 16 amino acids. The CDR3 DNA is TGTGCCTGGATCACCCAGGGCAGGGAGAGGACAGATACGCAGTATTTT. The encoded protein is CAWITQGRERTDTQYF.

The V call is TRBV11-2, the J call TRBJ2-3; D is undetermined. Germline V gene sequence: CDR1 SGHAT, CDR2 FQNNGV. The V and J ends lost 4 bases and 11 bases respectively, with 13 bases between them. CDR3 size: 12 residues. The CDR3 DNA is TGTGCCAGCAGCTCCGACTCTATAGGGCAGTATTTT. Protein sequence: CASSSDSIGQYF.

The CDR3 region has the DNA TGTGCCAGCAGCTTGAGGAGTTACAATGAGCAGTTCTTC. Translating it yields CASSLRSYNEQFF. The chain combines TRBV5-8 with TRBJ2-1; D not certain. The CDR3 runs 13 residues. V lost 1 base and J 4 bases, leaving 6 bases between the germline ends. CDR1 is SGHTS, CDR2 YDEGEE, per germline.

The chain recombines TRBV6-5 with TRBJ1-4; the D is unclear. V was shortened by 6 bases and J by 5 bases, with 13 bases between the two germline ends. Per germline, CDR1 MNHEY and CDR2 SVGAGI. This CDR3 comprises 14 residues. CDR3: CASRKTADNEKLFF. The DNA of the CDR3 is TGTGCCAGCAGAAAGACGGCAGACAATGAAAAACTGTTTTTT.

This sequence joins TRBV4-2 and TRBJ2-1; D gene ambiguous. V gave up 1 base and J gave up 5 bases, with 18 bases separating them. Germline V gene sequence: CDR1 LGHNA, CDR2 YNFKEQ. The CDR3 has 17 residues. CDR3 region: CASSQVGVSRPNNEQFF. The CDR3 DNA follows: TGTGCCAGCAGCCAAGTCGGTGTCAGCCGCCCTAACAATGAGCAGTTCTTC.

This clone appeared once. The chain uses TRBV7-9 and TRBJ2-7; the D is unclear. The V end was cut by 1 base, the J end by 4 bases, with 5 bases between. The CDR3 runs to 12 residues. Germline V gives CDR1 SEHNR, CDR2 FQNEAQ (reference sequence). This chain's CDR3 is CASSLVGYEQYF. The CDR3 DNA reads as TGTGCCAGCAGCTTAGTCGGATACGAGCAGTACTTC. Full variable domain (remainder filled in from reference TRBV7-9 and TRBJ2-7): DTGVSQNPRHKITKRGQNVTFRCDPISEHNRLYWYRQTLGQGPEFLTYFQNEAQLEKSRLLSDRFSAERPKGSFSTLEIQRTEQGDSAMYLCASSLVGYEQYFGPGTRLTVT.

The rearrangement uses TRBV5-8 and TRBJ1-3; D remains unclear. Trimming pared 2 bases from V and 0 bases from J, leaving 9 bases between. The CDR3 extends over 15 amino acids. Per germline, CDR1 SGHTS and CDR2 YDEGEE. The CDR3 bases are TGTGCCAGCAGCTTCGAGGGTAACTCTGGAAACACCATATATTTT. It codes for CASSFEGNSGNTIYF.

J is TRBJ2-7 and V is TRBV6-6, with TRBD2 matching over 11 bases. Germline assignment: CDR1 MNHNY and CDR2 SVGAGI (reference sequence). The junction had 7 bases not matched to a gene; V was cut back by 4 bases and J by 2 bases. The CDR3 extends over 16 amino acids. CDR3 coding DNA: TGTGCCAGCAGTTCGCCGGGACTAGCGGCCACCTACGAGCAGTACTTC. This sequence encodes CASSSPGLAATYEQYF.

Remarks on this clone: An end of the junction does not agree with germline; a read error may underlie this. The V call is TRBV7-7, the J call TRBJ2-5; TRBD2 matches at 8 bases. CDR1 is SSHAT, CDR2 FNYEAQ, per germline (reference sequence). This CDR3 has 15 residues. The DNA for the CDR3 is TGTGCTAGCAGCTTAGACGGGAGGGTGTTGGAGACCCAGTACTTC. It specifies CASSLDGRVLETQYF.

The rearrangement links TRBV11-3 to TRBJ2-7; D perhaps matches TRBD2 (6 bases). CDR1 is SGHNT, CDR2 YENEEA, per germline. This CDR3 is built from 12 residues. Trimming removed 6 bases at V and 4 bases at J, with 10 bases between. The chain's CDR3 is CASSQEGYEQYF. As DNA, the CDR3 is TGTGCCAGCAGTCAGGAGGGATACGAGCAGTACTTC.

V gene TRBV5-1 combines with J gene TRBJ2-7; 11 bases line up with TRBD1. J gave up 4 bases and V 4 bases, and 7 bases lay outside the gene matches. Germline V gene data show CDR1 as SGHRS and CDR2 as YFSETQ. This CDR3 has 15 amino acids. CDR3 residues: CASSITGTGGYEQYF. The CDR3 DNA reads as TGCGCCAGCAGCATTACCGGGACAGGGGGTTACGAGCAGTACTTC.

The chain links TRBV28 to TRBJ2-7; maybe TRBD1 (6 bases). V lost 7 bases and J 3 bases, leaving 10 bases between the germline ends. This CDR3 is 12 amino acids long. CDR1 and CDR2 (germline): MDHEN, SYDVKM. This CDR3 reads CASMGHDYEQYF. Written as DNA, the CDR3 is TGTGCCAGCATGGGACACGACTACGAGCAGTACTTC.

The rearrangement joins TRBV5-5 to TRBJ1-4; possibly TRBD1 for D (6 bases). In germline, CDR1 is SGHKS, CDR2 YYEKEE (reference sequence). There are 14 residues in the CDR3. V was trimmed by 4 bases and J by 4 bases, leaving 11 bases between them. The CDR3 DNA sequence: TGTGCCAGCAGCGAGGGGGGCCTTAATGAAAAACTGTTTTTT. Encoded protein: CASSEGGLNEKLFF.

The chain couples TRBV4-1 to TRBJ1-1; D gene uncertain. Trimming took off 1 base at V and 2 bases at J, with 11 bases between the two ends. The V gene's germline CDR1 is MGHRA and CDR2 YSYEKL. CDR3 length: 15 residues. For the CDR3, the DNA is TGCGCCAGCAGCCAAGTTTTACACCTCAACACTGAAGCTTTCTTT. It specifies CASSQVLHLNTEAFF.

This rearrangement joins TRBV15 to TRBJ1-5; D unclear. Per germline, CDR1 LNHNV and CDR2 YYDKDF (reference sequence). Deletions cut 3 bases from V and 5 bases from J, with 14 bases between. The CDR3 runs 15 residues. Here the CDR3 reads CATSSPGSGHQPQHF. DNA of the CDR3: TGTGCCACCAGCAGTCCTGGGTCCGGCCATCAGCCCCAGCATTTT.

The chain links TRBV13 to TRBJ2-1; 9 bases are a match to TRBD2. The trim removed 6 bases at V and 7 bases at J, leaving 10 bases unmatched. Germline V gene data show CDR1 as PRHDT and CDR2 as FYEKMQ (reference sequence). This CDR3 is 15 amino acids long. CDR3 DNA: TGTGCCAGCAGGGATATAGCGGGAGCGGGGAATGAGCAGTTCTTC. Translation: CASRDIAGAGNEQFF.